The table lists the clone carrying this T cell receptor beta chain with a count of one. This sample stems from a study of blood T cell repertoires in COVID-19. Data came from immunoSEQ multiplex PCR; TCRdb stores just in-frame clones and leaves some out. Among approximately 280,000 clones listed, 85% were seen once. The CDR3 totals 13 residues. V was clipped by 6 bases and J by 1 base, with 9 bases between them. Per germline, CDR1 SNHLY and CDR2 FYNNEI. Input material: PBMCs or T cells enriched from blood (not recorded which). The source is a woman aged 45-65 years who had recovered from COVID-19. The chain has TRBV2 and TRBJ1-1; no reliable D call. For the CDR3, the DNA is TGTGCCAGCAGGCCCTGGAGGAACACTGAAGCTTTCTTT. It translates to CASRPWRNTEAFF.